This T cell receptor beta chain was identified during a study of cytomegalovirus exposure and HLA in healthy donors. Overall study: There were about 85 million unique TCRs (from HLA-typed donors) in an early data release.

The CDR3 sequence is 15 residues long. From germline, CDR1 is LGHNA and CDR2 YSLEER. About this clone itself: What it binds is not known. The junction departs from germline at one end; a sequencing error may be responsible.

Study-level points and caveats: Reports state that TCR beta sequences accurately predicted most subjects' HLA-A and HLA-B alleles. Sequencing depth across donors, presence/absence analyses assumed, was roughly uniform.

PCR amplification relied on 60 Vbeta primers (plus 13 Jbeta primers). Method: immunoSEQ multiplex PCR; TCRdb's copy keeps in-frame clones and lacks some. The table shows about 32,000 clones, with 70% to 85% occurring only once. V gene TRBV4-3 combines with J gene TRBJ1-2; TRBD1 might be the D (6 bases). The TCR comes from a woman under 30 in good health and CMV-seronegative. The sample comprised PBMCs. The CDR3 here is CASSQVHTGGGGYPF. The CDR3 coding sequence is TGCGCCAGCAGCCAAGTCCACACAGGAGGCGGGGGCTACCCCTTC.